This T cell receptor beta chain was captured in a study of blood T cell repertoires in COVID-19 (TCRdb year 2020). About the investigation overall: Samples from collaborators originated in the United States, Italy and Spain and spanned both the acute and convalescent phases of COVID-19. Where available, HLA class I and class II types were taken from metadata supplied by the sample provider and were not determined by assay-based typing. The samples were drawn from the first 160 participants of the ongoing ImmuneRACE study and from under 1,500 subjects provided by 6 global collaborators. The repertoires were released in a freely available public database meant as a resource for research on the immune response to SARS-CoV-2. Subjects who had been exposed to COVID-19, were actively infected with it, or had recovered from it provided the deeply sampled blood TCRbeta repertoires that made up the dataset. The material from the prospective study consisted of cDNA or gDNA derived from T cells, B-cell-depleted T cells, or PBMCs. Sample metadata almost always included a de-identified subject ID, COVID-19 status, age in years and sex.

TCRbeta CDR3 regions were amplified from genomic DNA by means of the immunoSEQ Assay, a bias-controlled multiplex PCR. Regarding the original processing steps: The number of nucleated cells in each sample was estimated by amplification of reference gene primers within the assay. To quantify the absolute abundance of each unique TCRbeta CDR3 rearrangement, sequence reads were collapsed and filtered. For each sample, productive Simpson clonality was calculated as the square root of Simpson's diversity index across productive rearrangements. The source is immuneACCESS, and TCRdb retained only in-frame sequences with V and J called. Part of the clones is not carried over; for the studies checked, unresolved V genes explain less than half of this, and the remainder is unexplained. Clone size and V and J calls were adopted from that table, with D and trimming inferred from the DNA. The sample table records some 260,000 clones; over 75% of these occur just once. The ten largest clonotypes hold 2% to 2.5% of the sample.

The CDR3, from cysteine to phenylalanine, totals 13 residues. Of the read, only the CDR3 DNA is kept; its 39 bases are in frame from base 1. The trim is 3 bases for V and 4 bases for J, with a gap of 7 bases between the germline ends. As concerns this clone: What antigen it recognizes has not been identified. Base-call qualities are not available, and no considerably larger clone is one nucleotide away.

Another Seattle source contributed samples from volunteer blood donors who had recovered from COVID-19. Each collaborating institution followed its own protocols to collect whole blood in K2EDTA tubes. For TCRbeta analysis, collaborators shipped samples as frozen whole blood, isolated PBMCs, or DNA extracted from either of those sample types. Broader findings and caveats from the paper: Clinical and demographic metadata were provided uncurated, with the amount varying by source and participant.

The TCR originated in a middle-aged woman who had recovered from COVID-19. The sequenced sample was peripheral blood. The rearranged chain carries TRBV12-3 or TRBV12-4 and TRBJ1-5, and perhaps TRBD1 as D gene, on 5 matching bases. DNA sequence: TGTGCCAGCAGTTTGGCAGGGAATCAGCCCCAGCATTTT. It codes for CASSLAGNQPQHF.